In this sample, the clone carrying this T cell receptor beta chain turned up once. Data came from immunoSEQ multiplex PCR; TCRdb stores just in-frame clones and leaves some out. The table has 100,000 to 120,000 clones, about 85% seen once. This record belongs to a study of blood T cell repertoires in COVID-19. The CDR3 extends over 16 amino acids. The ends lost 7 bases at V and 6 bases at J; junction bases unmatched: 10. Germline values: CDR1 LGHDT, CDR2 YNNKEL (reference sequence). The chain is built from TRBV3-1 (or the pseudogene TRBV3-2) and TRBJ1-6; 9 nucleotides match TRBD1. This TCR derives from a man aged 35-49 years with acute or convalescent COVID-19. Specimen: peripheral blood. Here the CDR3 reads CASTYRGQGSNSPLHF. CDR3 nucleotides: TGTGCCAGCACCTACCGGGGACAGGGATCTAATTCACCCCTCCACTTT.